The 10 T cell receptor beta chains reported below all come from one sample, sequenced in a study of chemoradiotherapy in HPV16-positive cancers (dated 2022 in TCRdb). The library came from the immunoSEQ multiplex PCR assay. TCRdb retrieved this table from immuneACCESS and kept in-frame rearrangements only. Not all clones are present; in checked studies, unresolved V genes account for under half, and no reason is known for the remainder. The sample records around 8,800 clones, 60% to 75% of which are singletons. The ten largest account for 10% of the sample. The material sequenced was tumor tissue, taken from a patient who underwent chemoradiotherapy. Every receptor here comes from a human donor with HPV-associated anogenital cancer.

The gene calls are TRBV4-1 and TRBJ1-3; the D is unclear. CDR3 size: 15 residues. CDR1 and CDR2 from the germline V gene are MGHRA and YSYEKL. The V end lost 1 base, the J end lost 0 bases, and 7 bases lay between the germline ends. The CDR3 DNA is TGCGCCAGCAGCCAAGGAAGGAGCTCTGGAAACACCATATATTTT. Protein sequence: CASSQGRSSGNTIYF.

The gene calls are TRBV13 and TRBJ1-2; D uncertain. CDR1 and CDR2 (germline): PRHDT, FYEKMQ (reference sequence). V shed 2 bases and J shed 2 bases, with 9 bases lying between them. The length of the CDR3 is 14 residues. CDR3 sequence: CASSLWAGNYGYTF. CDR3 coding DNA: TGTGCCAGCAGCTTATGGGCGGGGAACTATGGCTACACCTTC.

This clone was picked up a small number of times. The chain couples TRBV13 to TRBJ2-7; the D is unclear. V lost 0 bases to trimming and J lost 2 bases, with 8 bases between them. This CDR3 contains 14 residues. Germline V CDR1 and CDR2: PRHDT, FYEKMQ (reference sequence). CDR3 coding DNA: TGTGCCAGCAGCTTAGGGGGGTTCGCCTACGAGCAGTACTTC. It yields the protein CASSLGGFAYEQYF.

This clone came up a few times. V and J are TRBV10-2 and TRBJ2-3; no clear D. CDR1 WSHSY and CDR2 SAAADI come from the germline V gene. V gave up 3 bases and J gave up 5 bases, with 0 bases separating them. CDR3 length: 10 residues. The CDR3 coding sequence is TGCGCCAGCAGTGAAGATACGCAGTATTTT. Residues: CASSEDTQYF.

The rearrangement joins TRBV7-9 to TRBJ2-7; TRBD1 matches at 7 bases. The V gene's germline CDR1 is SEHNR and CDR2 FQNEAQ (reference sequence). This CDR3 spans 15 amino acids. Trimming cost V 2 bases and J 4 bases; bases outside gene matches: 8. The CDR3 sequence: CASSLSTGSLYEQYF. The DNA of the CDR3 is TGTGCCAGCAGCTTATCGACAGGGTCCTTATACGAGCAGTACTTC.

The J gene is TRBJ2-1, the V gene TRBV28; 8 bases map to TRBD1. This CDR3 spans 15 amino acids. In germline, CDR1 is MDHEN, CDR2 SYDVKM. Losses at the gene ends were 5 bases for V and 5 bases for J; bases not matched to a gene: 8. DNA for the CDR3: TGTGCCAGCAGTCCTGGACAGGGTCGTGACAATGAGCAGTTCTTC. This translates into CASSPGQGRDNEQFF. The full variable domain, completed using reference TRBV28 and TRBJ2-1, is DVKVTQSSRYLVKRTGEKVFLECVQDMDHENMFWYRQDPGLGLRLIYFSYDVKMKEKGDIPEGYSVSREKKERFSLILESASTNQTSMYLCASSPGQGRDNEQFFGPGTRLTVL.

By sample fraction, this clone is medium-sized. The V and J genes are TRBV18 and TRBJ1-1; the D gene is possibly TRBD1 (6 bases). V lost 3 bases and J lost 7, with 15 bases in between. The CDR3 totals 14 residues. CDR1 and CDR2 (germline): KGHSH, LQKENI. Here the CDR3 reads CASSPSAGVSEAFF. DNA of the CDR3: TGTGCCAGCTCACCTTCGGCAGGGGTGAGTGAAGCTTTCTTT.

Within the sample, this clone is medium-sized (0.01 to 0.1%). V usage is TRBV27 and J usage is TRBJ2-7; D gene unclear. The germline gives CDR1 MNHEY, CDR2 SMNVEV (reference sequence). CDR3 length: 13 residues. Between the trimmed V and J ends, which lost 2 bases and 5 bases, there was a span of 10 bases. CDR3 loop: CASSLGSIHEQYF. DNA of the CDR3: TGTGCCAGCAGTTTAGGCAGTATCCACGAGCAGTACTTC.

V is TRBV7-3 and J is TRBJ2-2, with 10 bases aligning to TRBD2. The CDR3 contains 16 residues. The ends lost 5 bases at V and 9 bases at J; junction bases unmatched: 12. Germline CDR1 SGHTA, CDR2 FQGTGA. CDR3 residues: CASSPPTSGLIRELFF. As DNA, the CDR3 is TGTGCCAGCAGCCCACCGACTAGCGGGCTCATCCGGGAGCTGTTTTTT.

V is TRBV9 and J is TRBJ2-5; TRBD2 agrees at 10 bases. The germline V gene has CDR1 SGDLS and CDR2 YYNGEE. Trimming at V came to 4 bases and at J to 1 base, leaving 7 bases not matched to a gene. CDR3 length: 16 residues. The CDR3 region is CASSLRTSGFQETQYF. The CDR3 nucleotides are TGTGCCAGCAGCCTCAGGACTAGCGGATTCCAAGAGACCCAGTACTTC.